The entry below gives a single TCR beta chain sequence along with its context. At one of its ends the junction is not consistent with the germline gene, which may arise from a read error. The data were obtained in a study of blood T cell repertoires in COVID-19. Profiling relied on immunoSEQ multiplex PCR, and the TCRdb table lists in-frame clones only, not all of them. The top ten hold roughly 1.4% of the sample, which has more than 200,000 clones, 65% to 90% seen once. Germline values: CDR1 LGHDT, CDR2 YNNKEL (reference sequence). This CDR3 spans 15 amino acids. The sequence was obtained from a woman between 35 and 50 years old who had recovered from COVID-19. Sequencing used peripheral blood. This chain joins TRBV3-1 (or the pseudogene TRBV3-2) and TRBJ2-1; 12 bases fit TRBD2. The CDR3 spells CASSQFSSGGDEQFF. The CDR3 DNA reads as TGTGCCAGCAGCCAATTCTCTAGCGGGGGGGATGAACAGTTCTTC.